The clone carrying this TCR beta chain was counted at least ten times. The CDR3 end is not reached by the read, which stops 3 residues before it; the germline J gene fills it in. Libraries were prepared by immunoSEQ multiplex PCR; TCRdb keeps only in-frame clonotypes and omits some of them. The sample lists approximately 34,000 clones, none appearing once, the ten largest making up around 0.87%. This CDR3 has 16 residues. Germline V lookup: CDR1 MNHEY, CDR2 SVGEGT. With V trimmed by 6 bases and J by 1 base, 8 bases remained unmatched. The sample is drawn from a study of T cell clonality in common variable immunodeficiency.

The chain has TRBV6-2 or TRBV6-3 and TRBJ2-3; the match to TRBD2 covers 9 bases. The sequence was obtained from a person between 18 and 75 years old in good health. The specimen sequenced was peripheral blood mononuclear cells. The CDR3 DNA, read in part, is TGTGCCAGCAGCTCCCCCGAGCGGGAGGGCACAGATACG. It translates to CASSSPEREGTDT. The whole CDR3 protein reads CASSSPEREGTDTQYF.